These T cell receptor beta chains were read from a single sample in a study of T cells in localized non-small cell lung cancer. Assay: immunoSEQ multiplex PCR; the TCRdb copy retains only in-frame clones and omits some. The table has some 3,000 clones, approximately 22% seen once. The material was normal lung tissue next to the tumor, obtained before any cancer treatment. The receptors were gathered from a woman between 35 and 70 years old with stage I lung adenocarcinoma. The CDR3 runs from the conserved cysteine through the conserved F or W. D genes are given only for firm matches. Clone size appears in some rows only: once, few, many, or a class for an expanded clone.

TRBJ1-1 large NA TRBV6-8 CASSYSISGRNTEAFF TGTGCCAGCAGTTACTCGATATCGGGGCGGAACACTGAAGCTTTCTTT
TRBJ2-4 medium-sized TRBD1 TRBV6-8 CASSYGDRARGTLQYF TGTGCCAGCAGTTACGGCGACAGGGCGAGGGGTACCCTTCAGTACTTC
TRBJ2-7 NA NA TRBV11-3 CASSFGGLSDEQYF TGTGCCAGCAGCTTCGGGGGACTGTCCGACGAGCAGTACTTC
TRBJ2-7 NA NA TRBV12-1 CASSTTSINEQYF TGTGCCAGCAGCACGACCAGCATCAACGAGCAGTACTTC
TRBJ2-3 few TRBD2 TRBV6-8 CASQASGRRTDTQYF TGTGCCAGCCAGGCTAGCGGGAGGCGGACAGATACGCAGTATTTT
TRBJ1-1 few NA TRBV14 CASSLQLMNTEAFF TGTGCCAGCAGCCTCCAATTAATGAACACTGAAGCTTTCTTT
TRBJ2-6 NA NA TRBV28 CASTYSGANVLTF TGTGCCAGCACCTACTCTGGGGCCAACGTCCTGACTTTC
TRBJ1-1 NA NA TRBV7-2 CASSSTPNTEAFF TGTGCCAGCAGTTCAACACCGAACACTGAAGCTTTCTTT
TRBJ1-1 few TRBD1 TRBV6-8 CASITFGTDSNTEAFF TGTGCCAGCATTACCTTCGGGACAGATTCTAACACTGAAGCTTTCTTT
TRBJ1-1 NA NA TRBV9 CASSEIGGVGTEAFF TGTGCCAGCAGTGAGATAGGGGGTGTTGGCACTGAAGCTTTCTTT
TRBJ2-3 few TRBD2 TRBV6-8 CASSYTGTSGSFF TGTGCCAGCAGTTACACCGGGACTAGCGGGAGCTTTTTT
TRBJ1-4 NA NA TRBV9 CASSVQGSNEKLFF TGTGCCAGCAGCGTACAGGGAAGTAATGAAAAACTGTTTTTT
TRBJ2-1 NA TRBD2 TRBV18 CASSPAGAGLAIQFF TGTGCCAGCTCACCAGCAGGCGCCGGACTAGCGATTCAGTTCTTC
TRBJ1-1 NA NA TRBV11-3 CASSPRDLSNTEAFF TGTGCCAGCAGCCCGAGGGACCTCTCGAACACTGAAGCTTTCTTT
TRBJ1-1 NA NA TRBV30 CAWSLGQPNTEAFF TGTGCCTGGAGTTTGGGACAACCTAACACTGAAGCTTTCTTT
TRBJ2-2 medium-sized TRBD2 TRBV11-3 CASSLRTSGGQNTGELFF TGTGCCAGCAGCCTCCGGACTAGCGGGGGCCAGAACACCGGGGAGCTGTTTTTT
TRBJ1-1 NA TRBD1 TRBV5-1 CASSVTGFNTEAFF TGCGCCAGCAGCGTGACAGGGTTTAACACTGAAGCTTTCTTT
TRBJ2-1 NA TRBD2 TRBV6-8 CASSRTSGRPNEQFF TGTGCCAGCAGCAGAACTAGCGGGAGGCCCAATGAGCAGTTCTTC
TRBJ2-1 medium-sized NA TRBV6-8 CASSYSMSRNEQFF TGTGCCAGCAGTTACAGCATGAGTCGCAATGAGCAGTTCTTC
TRBJ2-5 few NA TRBV11-3 CASSLNIGQETQYF TGTGCCAGCAGCTTAAACATCGGCCAAGAGACCCAGTACTTC
TRBJ2-5 NA NA TRBV12-5 CASGLVLWDKQIRETQYF TGTGCTAGTGGTTTGGTACTTTGGGACAAACAGATCCGGGAGACCCAGTACTTC
TRBJ1-2 few NA TRBV9 CASSVGPSWGGLIYGYTF TGTGCCAGCAGCGTAGGGCCCTCCTGGGGGGGCCTAATCTATGGCTACACCTTC
TRBJ1-2 NA TRBD1 TRBV18 CASSPDRGDYGYTF TGTGCCAGCTCACCCGACAGGGGAGACTATGGCTACACCTTC
TRBJ1-1 NA NA TRBV19 CASSGAALGAFF TGTGCCAGTAGTGGGGCAGCCCTCGGAGCTTTCTTT